The 17 T cell receptor beta chains in this list originate from one sample, sequenced in a study of human T cells and chemical hapten exposure. As to time point: patch test 3, about 24 weeks after DPC sensitization. Described treatment: therapeutic diphenylcyclopropenone sensitization with weekly scalp DPC. TCRdb reprocessed the RACE reads via MiXCR and lists one record per CDR3 protein. This sample has roughly 150,000 distinct CDR3 sequences; about 27% occur once, and the top ten carry approximately 2.3%. Material: whole blood, obtained in connection with sensitization to the hapten diphenylcyclopropenone (DPC). These receptors came from a woman aged 18 to 35 with alopecia areata. Some clones in this sample may be carry-over from other donors' samples.

The sample holds a few counts of this clonotype. The chain combines TRBV7-2 with TRBJ2-3; D possibly corresponds to TRBD2 (6 bases). The CDR3 is 13 residues long. CDR1 and CDR2 from the germline V gene are SGHTA and FQGNSA. V lost 1 base, J lost 10 bases, and 12 bases lay in between. CDR3 region: CASSLVTSGSQYF. The DNA of the CDR3 is TGTGCCAGCAGCTTAGTGACTAGTGGTTCGCAGTATTTT.

This clonotype was counted a few times. The V gene is TRBV6-2 or TRBV6-3, the J gene TRBJ2-3, with D uncertain. Looked up from germline, CDR1 is MNHEY and CDR2 is SVGEGT. The CDR3 contains 13 residues. Trimming left V 5 bases short and J 7 bases short, with 13 bases between. CDR3 sequence reads: CASSATEFNTQYF. As DNA, the CDR3 is TGTGCCAGCAGTGCGACGGAGTTTAATACGCAGTATTTT.

This clonotype was observed many times. This chain uses TRBV18 with TRBJ2-6; D is unclear. The germline CDR1 and CDR2 sequences are KGHSH and LQKENI. V was pared by 0 bases and J by 2 bases, with 11 bases between. This CDR3 is 17 amino acids long. The CDR3 region is CASSPPGPSPGANVLTF. CDR3 nucleotides: TGTGCCAGCTCACCACCCGGACCTTCCCCTGGGGCCAACGTCCTGACTTTC. Full variable domain (outside the CDR3, taken from reference TRBV18 and TRBJ2-6): NAGVMQNPRHLVRRRGQEARLRCSPMKGHSHVYWYRQLPEEGLKFMVYLQKENIIDESGMPKERFSAEFPKEGPSILRIQQVVRGDSAAYFCASSPPGPSPGANVLTFGAGSRLTVL.

V and J are TRBV9 and TRBJ2-3; D remains ambiguous. V gave up 0 bases and J gave up 1 base, with 6 bases separating them. In germline, CDR1 is SGDLS, CDR2 YYNGEE. The CDR3 covers 14 residues. The DNA for the CDR3 is TGTGCCAGCAGCGTAGAGCAGCGCACAGATACGCAGTATTTT. Amino acids: CASSVEQRTDTQYF.

This clonotype was picked up many times. The chain recombines TRBV7-6 with TRBJ2-3; 9 bases map to TRBD2. Trimming removed 7 bases from V and 5 bases from J; junction bases left unmatched: 10. CDR3 length: 15 residues. CDR1 is SGHVS, CDR2 FNYEAQ, per germline. For the CDR3, the DNA is TGTGCCAGCATCATCGGGACTAGCTGGAAAGATACGCAGTATTTT. Its translation: CASIIGTSWKDTQYF.

In its sample, this clonotype was seen a few times. This sequence joins TRBV6-5 and TRBJ1-1, with TRBD1 identical over 7 bases. Germline lookup yields CDR1 MNHEY and CDR2 SVGAGI. This CDR3 is built from 14 residues. V dropped 6 bases and J dropped 6; count of bases not matched to a gene: 10. The DNA for the CDR3 is TGTGCCAGCAGGAGGGGGCGGGAGGGCCCTGAAGCTTTCTTT. It translates to CASRRGREGPEAFF.

The DNA of the CDR3 is TGCAGTGCTAGAGACCTTTCCCCCTTGGCGGGGGCGGAAGTGACCCAGTACTTC. Its translation is CSARDLSPLAGAEVTQYF. V is TRBV20-1 and J is TRBJ2-5, with D possibly TRBD2 on 7 matching bases. This CDR3 spans 18 amino acids. Germline-derived CDR1 and CDR2 are DFQATT and SNEGSKA (reference sequence). V was clipped by 0 bases and J by 7 bases, with 27 bases between them.

The chain joins TRBV6-2 or TRBV6-3 to TRBJ1-5; 8 positions match TRBD1. The V gene end was trimmed by 6 bases and the J gene end by 2 bases; junction bases not matched to a gene: 6. Germline loops: CDR1 MNHEY, CDR2 SVGEGT. This CDR3 comprises 15 residues. The CDR3 bases are TGTGCCAGCAGCCTGGACAGGGTGGGCAATCAGCCCCAGCATTTT. Protein product: CASSLDRVGNQPQHF.

The chain employs TRBV30 and TRBJ1-4; D gene unclear. The ends were cut back, 1 base at V and 0 bases at J, with 9 bases in the middle. CDR1 is GTSNPN, CDR2 SVGIG, per germline (reference sequence). This CDR3 contains 15 residues. The CDR3 protein is CAWSGPDATNEKLFF. Written as DNA, the CDR3 is TGTGCCTGGAGTGGGCCCGATGCAACTAATGAAAAACTGTTTTTT.

This clonotype was detected a few times. The V call is TRBV7-2, the J call TRBJ2-2; no clear D gene. Germline assignment: CDR1 SGHTA and CDR2 FQGNSA. The V gene lost 5 bases and the J gene lost 1 base, with 11 bases spanning the gap. This CDR3 contains 15 residues. CDR3 bases: TGTGCCAGCAGCCCCCTCCCTTTGAACACCGGGGAGCTGTTTTTT. It yields the protein CASSPLPLNTGELFF.

This sequence joins TRBV10-3 and TRBJ2-5; D uncertain. The CDR3 runs 13 residues. V was trimmed by 6 bases and J by 1 base, leaving 9 bases between them. Germline V gene data show CDR1 as ENHRY and CDR2 as SYGVKD. DNA of the CDR3: TGTGCCATCAGGAAGGACGGCCAAGAGACCCAGTACTTC. It yields the protein CAIRKDGQETQYF.

This clonotype was seen a handful of times. The chain recombines TRBV20-1 with TRBJ2-7; the D gene is possibly TRBD1 (5 bases). The CDR3 has 13 amino acids. Germline CDR1 and CDR2: DFQATT and SNEGSKA (reference sequence). Trimming pared 3 bases from V and 5 bases from J, leaving 14 bases between. The CDR3 bases are TGCAGTGCTAGGCGTTCAGGGTACAACGAGCAGTACTTC. Translated: CSARRSGYNEQYF.

This clonotype was recorded once. The CDR3 is CASSAWDGNEQFF. In nucleotides, the CDR3 is TGTGCCAGCAGTGCCTGGGACGGGAATGAGCAGTTCTTC. The chain combines TRBV2 with TRBJ2-1; D tentatively fits TRBD1 or TRBD2 (5 bases each). Germline CDR1 and CDR2: SNHLY and FYNNEI. The CDR3 totals 13 residues. V gave up 4 bases and J gave up 7 bases, with 11 bases separating them.

This clonotype was seen more than once but under ten times. The V gene is TRBV5-1, the J gene TRBJ2-2; 9 nucleotides line up with TRBD2. V shed 4 bases and J 6 bases; nucleotides not matched to a gene: 13. The V gene's germline CDR1 is SGHRS and CDR2 YFSETQ. The CDR3 is 17 amino acids. This CDR3 is CASSPGVSSGKAGELFF. CDR3 coding DNA: TGCGCCAGCAGCCCCGGGGTATCTAGCGGGAAGGCCGGGGAGCTGTTTTTT.

This clonotype has more than one count but fewer than ten. The V and J genes are TRBV6-5 and TRBJ2-7; either TRBD1 or TRBD2 may supply D (5 bases each). Between the trimmed V and J ends, which lost 5 bases and 7 bases, there was a span of 9 bases. The CDR3 loop spans 11 amino acids. Germline CDR1 MNHEY, CDR2 SVGAGI. CDR3 bases: TGTGCCAGCAGTAATGGGGGTGAGCAGTACTTC. It specifies CASSNGGEQYF.

This chain links TRBV20-1 with TRBJ1-1; maybe TRBD1 (6 bases). V was cut by 6 bases and J by 2 bases, with 16 bases left in between. The CDR3 is made up of 14 amino acids. CDR1 and CDR2 (germline): DFQATT, SNEGSKA (reference sequence). This CDR3 is CSAKKRTVNTEAFF. The CDR3 DNA sequence: TGCAGTGCCAAAAAACGGACAGTAAACACTGAAGCTTTCTTT.

This clonotype was seen a few times. This rearrangement joins TRBV18 to TRBJ2-6, with TRBD2 matching 8 bases. Germline lookup yields CDR1 KGHSH and CDR2 LQKENI. The V gene end was trimmed by 5 bases and the J gene end by 4 bases; junction bases not matched to a gene: 13. This CDR3 spans 18 amino acids. CDR3 in DNA: TGTGCCAGCTCATCACTAGCGGTCAGCCAGACGGGGGCCAACGTCCTGACTTTC. Protein sequence: CASSSLAVSQTGANVLTF.